This T cell receptor (beta chain) appears in the sequencing data of a study of blood T cell repertoires in COVID-19. Data came from immunoSEQ multiplex PCR; TCRdb stores just in-frame clones and leaves some out. The table shows 150,000 to 200,000 clones, with 65% to 85% occurring only once. CDR1 is MNHEY, CDR2 SVGAGI, per germline. The length of the CDR3 is 13 residues. V lost 6 bases to trimming and J lost 1 base, with 9 bases between them. The receptor was isolated from a woman aged 50 to 60 in a cohort exposed to, infected with or recovered from COVID-19 (not recorded which). Material: PBMCs or T cells enriched from blood (not recorded which). The chain has TRBV6-5 and TRBJ1-1; D gene ambiguous. The CDR3 DNA reads as TGTGCCAGCAGCTTACTAGGGAACACTGAAGCTTTCTTT. It yields the protein CASSLLGNTEAFF.